One and the same sample provided the 31 T cell receptor beta chains below, sequenced in a study of blood T cell repertoires in COVID-19. TCRdb's table, derived via immunoSEQ multiplex PCR, lists solely in-frame clones and lacks some. In the table there are about 46,000 clones, around 87% of which are singletons. The sequenced material came from peripheral blood. The receptors were gathered from a human donor in a cohort sampled during active COVID-19.

This clone was seen a few times. This sequence joins TRBV2 and TRBJ2-7, with 8 bases lining up with TRBD2. CDR1 SNHLY and CDR2 FYNNEI come from the germline V gene. The CDR3 is 15 amino acids. The junction had 9 bases not matched to a gene; V was cut back by 4 bases and J by 4 bases. CDR3 sequence reads: CASSVSAGVSYEQYF. CDR3 DNA sequence: TGTGCCAGCAGTGTTTCAGCGGGAGTTTCATACGAGCAGTACTTC.

V and J are TRBV18 and TRBJ1-1; D gene unclear. Trimming shortened V by 2 bases and J by 7 bases, and 8 bases separated the two germline ends. Germline assignment: CDR1 KGHSH and CDR2 LQKENI. The CDR3 totals 12 residues. The CDR3 is CASSPETLEAFF. The CDR3 DNA reads TGTGCCAGCTCACCAGAGACACTTGAAGCTTTCTTT. The variable domain in full, completed from reference TRBV18 and TRBJ1-1, reads NAGVMQNPRHLVRRRGQEARLRCSPMKGHSHVYWYRQLPEEGLKFMVYLQKENIIDESGMPKERFSAEFPKEGPSILRIQQVVRGDSAAYFCASSPETLEAFFGQGTRLTVV.

The chain has TRBV7-6 and TRBJ1-1, with 9 positions matching TRBD1. The germline V gene has CDR1 SGHVS and CDR2 FNYEAQ. This CDR3 has 13 amino acids. The ends lost 4 bases at V and 5 bases at J; junction bases unmatched: 2. DNA of the CDR3: TGTGCCAGCAGCTCAGGACAGGGGACTGAAGCTTTCTTT. This codes for CASSSGQGTEAFF.

This chain uses TRBV14 with TRBJ2-5; 15 bases line up with TRBD2. Trimming cost V 3 bases and J 5 bases; bases outside gene matches: 4. Per the germline V gene, CDR1 is SGHDN and CDR2 is FVKESK. The CDR3 spans 16 residues. The DNA of the CDR3 is TGTGCCAGCAGCCAGAAGGGACTAGCGGGAGGCGAGACCCAGTACTTC. Amino acid sequence: CASSQKGLAGGETQYF.

The CDR3 loop reads CSAPGLNGYTF. The CDR3 DNA follows: TGCAGTGCTCCCGGGTTGAATGGCTACACCTTC. The gene calls are TRBV20-1 and TRBJ1-2; D not resolved. Looked up from germline, CDR1 is DFQATT and CDR2 is SNEGSKA (reference sequence). CDR3 length: 11 residues. The V end lost 5 bases, the J end lost 6 bases, and 10 bases lay between the germline ends.

The V gene is TRBV27, the J gene TRBJ2-1, with 10 positions matching TRBD2. This CDR3 comprises 14 residues. Germline V CDR1 and CDR2: MNHEY, SMNVEV (reference sequence). V lost 10 bases, J lost 11 bases, and 14 bases stayed unmatched. The CDR3 coding sequence is TGTGCCACCCGAGATGGCGGAGCGGGAGGGCAGCAGTTCTTC. It yields the protein CATRDGGAGGQQFF.

The V call is TRBV14, the J call TRBJ2-7; 11 nucleotides line up with TRBD2. Germline assignment: CDR1 SGHDN and CDR2 FVKESK. The J segment lost 3 bases and the V segment lost 1 base, leaving 14 bases of the junction unmatched. CDR3 length: 19 amino acids. The CDR3 DNA follows: TGTGCCAGCAGCCAAGCGGACAGGGAGATTGGACTAGCGGGCTACGAGCAGTACTTC. Encoded protein: CASSQADREIGLAGYEQYF.

This chain links TRBV27 with TRBJ2-7, with 7 nucleotides matching TRBD2. Losses at the gene ends were 2 bases for V and 4 bases for J; bases not matched to a gene: 8. CDR3 length equals 15 residues. The germline V gene encodes CDR1 MNHEY and CDR2 SMNVEV (reference sequence). Here the CDR3 reads CASSLERSGNYEQYF. CDR3 DNA: TGTGCCAGCAGTTTAGAGCGGAGCGGGAATTACGAGCAGTACTTC.

The chain has TRBV30 and TRBJ1-2; TRBD1 is a possible D gene (6 bases). Trimming stripped 2 bases from V and 4 bases from J, with 20 bases between. Germline lookup yields CDR1 GTSNPN and CDR2 SVGIG (reference sequence). CDR3 length equals 16 residues. CDR3 amino acids: CAWSIRDTETFYGYTF. The CDR3 coding sequence is TGTGCCTGGAGTATACGGGACACTGAAACCTTCTATGGCTACACCTTC. Variable domain in full (rest from reference TRBV30 and TRBJ1-2): SQTIHQWPATLVQPVGSPLSLECTVEGTSNPNLYWYRQAAGRGLQLLFYSVGIGQISSEVPQNLSASRPQDRQFILSSKKLLLSDSGFYLCAWSIRDTETFYGYTFGSGTRLTVV.

V and J are TRBV6-1 and TRBJ1-6; the D is unclear. Germline V CDR1 and CDR2: MNHNS, SASEGT. The CDR3 sequence is 14 residues long. Trimming removed 3 bases from V and 9 bases from J, with 12 bases in between. The CDR3 bases are TGTGCCAGCAGTGAGCGCTCGCCGGGTTCACCCCTCCACTTT. This encodes CASSERSPGSPLHF.

The chain carries TRBV7-9 and TRBJ2-7; 10 positions agree with TRBD1. Trimming took 4 bases from V and 4 from J; bases not matched to a gene: 7. Germline loops: CDR1 SEHNR, CDR2 FQNEAQ (reference sequence). This CDR3 spans 15 amino acids. CDR3 nucleotide sequence: TGTGCCAGCAGCTCTGGGACAGGGGTCTTTTACGAGCAGTACTTC. Translation gives CASSSGTGVFYEQYF.

The chain employs TRBV11-2 and TRBJ2-1; 7 nucleotides line up with TRBD2. The V gene's germline CDR1 is SGHAT and CDR2 FQNNGV. The CDR3 loop spans 16 amino acids. The trim removed 0 bases at V and 9 bases at J, leaving 11 bases unmatched. CDR3 in DNA: TGTGCCAGCAGCTTAGATTTCGGGAGGATCTTCAGTGAGCAGTTCTTC. This gives the protein CASSLDFGRIFSEQFF.

This clone was picked up many times. This rearrangement joins TRBV15 to TRBJ2-6; D perhaps matches TRBD1 (7 bases). The V end was cut by 3 bases, the J end by 2 bases, with 11 bases between. Germline V CDR1 and CDR2: LNHNV, YYDKDF (reference sequence). There are 16 residues in the CDR3. CDR3 DNA: TGTGCCACCAGCAGGGAGGGGGCGGCTGGGGCCAACGTCCTGACTTTC. This encodes CATSREGAAGANVLTF.

CDR3 region: CASRRTFSYEQYF. In DNA form, the CDR3 reads TGTGCCAGCAGGAGGACATTTTCCTACGAGCAGTACTTC. V is TRBV27 and J is TRBJ2-7, with a possible D match to TRBD1 (5 bases). Germline V gives CDR1 MNHEY, CDR2 SMNVEV (reference sequence). This CDR3 contains 13 residues. Trimming removed 6 bases at V and 1 base at J, with 10 bases between.

In this sample, this clone turned up once. The CDR3 coding sequence is TGTGCCAGCAGTGCCGCGGGCAGGGGACCCCCGATCGGGGCCAACGTCCTGACTTTC. It is translated as CASSAAGRGPPIGANVLTF. The V and J genes are TRBV6-4 and TRBJ2-6; tentative D call: TRBD1 (6 bases). V lost 4 bases and J lost 4, with 23 bases in between. The CDR3 contains 19 residues. Germline V gives CDR1 MRHNA, CDR2 SNTAGT.

This clone was seen more than once but under ten times. The V gene is TRBV9, the J gene TRBJ2-1; 7 bases fit TRBD1. Germline CDR1 reads SGDLS; CDR2 reads YYNGEE. The CDR3 loop spans 17 amino acids. V shed 3 bases, J shed 0 bases, and the junction held 9 bases outside the gene matches. The CDR3 loop is CASSAGTGVSSYNEQFF. DNA for the CDR3: TGTGCCAGCAGCGCGGGCACAGGGGTCAGCTCCTACAATGAGCAGTTCTTC.

This clone was observed once. The chain couples TRBV19 to TRBJ2-5, with D uncertain. The CDR3 has 11 residues. CDR1 and CDR2 (germline): LNHDA, SQIVND (reference sequence). V was pared by 4 bases and J by 4 bases, with 4 bases between. CDR3 in amino acids: CASSRGETQYF. CDR3 coding DNA: TGTGCCAGTAGTAGAGGAGAGACCCAGTACTTC. The full variable domain, completed using reference TRBV19 and TRBJ2-5, is DGGITQSPKYLFRKEGQNVTLSCEQNLNHDAMYWYRQDPGQGLRLIYYSQIVNDFQKGDIAEGYSVSREKKESFPLTVTSAQKNPTAFYLCASSRGETQYFGPGTRLLVL.

The chain employs TRBV29-1 and TRBJ1-3; D may be TRBD1 (6 bases). The length of the CDR3 is 14 residues. CDR1 is SQVTM, CDR2 ANQGSEA, per germline. The ends were cut back, 6 bases at V and 2 bases at J, with 14 bases in the middle. CDR3 nucleotides: TGCAGCGTGGACAGCGGGGAACCTGGAAACACCATATATTTT. Its translation: CSVDSGEPGNTIYF.

The chain combines TRBV12-3 or TRBV12-4 with TRBJ1-2; tentative D call: TRBD1 (5 bases). This CDR3 is built from 12 residues. The V and J ends lost 6 bases and 5 bases respectively, with 10 bases between them. The CDR3 sequence: CASSSKGYGYTF. The CDR3 DNA follows: TGTGCCAGCAGCTCCAAGGGGTATGGCTACACCTTC.

The chain is built from TRBV10-3 and TRBJ2-7; perhaps TRBD1 as D (6 bases). The ends were cut back, 6 bases at V and 1 base at J, with 19 bases in the middle. The CDR3 totals 16 residues. Germline CDR1 is ENHRY and CDR2 is SYGVKD. CDR3 in DNA: TGTGCCATCAGCCCGACAGGCGGACTTTCTTCCTACGAGCAGTACTTC. This sequence encodes CAISPTGGLSSYEQYF.

The rearrangement joins TRBV9 to TRBJ1-3; no clear D. This CDR3 spans 15 amino acids. Trimming cost V 4 bases and J 1 base, with 12 bases left between them. Germline assignment: CDR1 SGDLS and CDR2 YYNGEE. Here the CDR3 DNA reads TGTGCCAGCAGCCCGAGACTGGAGTCTGGAAACACCATATATTTT. Protein product: CASSPRLESGNTIYF.

V and J are TRBV28 and TRBJ1-5, with D tentatively TRBD1 (6 bases). In germline, CDR1 is MDHEN, CDR2 SYDVKM. The CDR3 length is 16 residues. With 6 bases removed from V and 2 bases from J, the gap between germline ends came to 17 bases. This CDR3 reads CASSNRTARGNQPQHF. The CDR3, as DNA: TGTGCCAGCAGCAACCGGACAGCCCGGGGCAATCAGCCCCAGCATTTT.

The J gene is TRBJ1-5, the V gene TRBV6-6; 7 bases line up with TRBD1. Per the germline V gene, CDR1 is MNHNY and CDR2 is SVGAGI (reference sequence). The V segment lost 1 base and the J segment 3 bases; nucleotides outside the gene matches: 6. The CDR3 runs 16 residues. CDR3 nucleotide sequence: TGTGCCAGCAGTTACTTCGGGACAGACTCCAATCAGCCCCAGCATTTT. Translation gives CASSYFGTDSNQPQHF.

The CDR3 sequence is CASSKELASGRPWEQYF. The CDR3 nucleotides read TGTGCCAGCAGCAAAGAGCTCGCCAGCGGGAGGCCGTGGGAGCAGTACTTC. The chain combines TRBV21-1 with TRBJ2-7; the D segment call TRBD2 is taken from the table without a DNA check. TRBV21-1 corresponds to a pseudogene. The CDR3 contains 17 residues.

CDR3 in DNA: TGTGCCAGCAGCTTAAACGGGAGGCGCACAGATACGCAGTATTTT. Translation: CASSLNGRRTDTQYF. This rearrangement joins TRBV7-3 to TRBJ2-3, with 7 bases identical to TRBD2. The V and J ends lost 1 base and 1 base, in that order; junction bases with no gene match: 2. The CDR3 has 15 amino acids. Germline V gene sequence: CDR1 SGHTA, CDR2 FQGTGA.

This chain links TRBV10-3 with TRBJ1-6, with D possibly being TRBD1 (5 bases). V lost 4 bases, J lost 7 bases, and 14 bases lay in between. Germline V CDR1 and CDR2: ENHRY, SYGVKD. The length of the CDR3 is 15 residues. The CDR3 is CAISASGDGNSPLHF. In DNA form, the CDR3 reads TGTGCCATCAGTGCCTCGGGGGACGGAAATTCACCCCTCCACTTT.

V and J are TRBV25-1 and TRBJ1-4; possible D gene TRBD1, 5 bases. V gave up 3 bases and J gave up 1 base, with 9 bases separating them. Germline loops: CDR1 MGHDK, CDR2 SYGVNS. This CDR3 has 15 amino acids. CDR3 protein: CASSDLGGTNEKLFF. The CDR3, as DNA: TGTGCCAGCAGTGACCTGGGGGGAACTAATGAAAAACTGTTTTTT.

The rearrangement links TRBV12-5 to TRBJ1-1; no reliable D call. V was cut by 6 bases and J by 2 bases, with 4 bases left in between. Germline-derived CDR1 and CDR2 are LGHNT and FRNRAP. This CDR3 is 11 amino acids long. In nucleotides, the CDR3 is TGTGCTAGTGGCGTAAACACTGAAGCTTTCTTT. Amino acid sequence: CASGVNTEAFF.

The chain recombines TRBV5-1 with TRBJ2-1; no firm D call. This CDR3 is built from 15 residues. The germline V gene encodes CDR1 SGHRS and CDR2 YFSETQ. V was clipped by 1 base and J by 4 bases, with 12 bases between them. The CDR3, as DNA: TGCGCCAGCAGCTTGTCCCCATCGGGTTACAATGAGCAGTTCTTC. Protein: CASSLSPSGYNEQFF.

The CDR3 region has the DNA TGTGCCAGCAGTTTAAGCAGGGCGAGCGAGCAGTACTTC. Amino acid sequence: CASSLSRASEQYF. The V and J genes are TRBV27 and TRBJ2-7; maybe TRBD1 (5 bases). Germline CDR1 reads MNHEY; CDR2 reads SMNVEV (reference sequence). V was pared by 2 bases and J by 6 bases, with 11 bases between. This CDR3 comprises 13 residues.

V and J are TRBV7-9 and TRBJ1-2; 10 bases match TRBD1. The junction had 4 bases not matched to a gene; V was cut back by 1 base and J by 8 bases. From germline, CDR1 is SEHNR and CDR2 FQNEAQ (reference sequence). The CDR3 extends over 14 amino acids. This CDR3 reads CASSLDGDRGGYTF. The DNA of the CDR3 is TGTGCCAGCAGCTTAGATGGGGACAGGGGAGGCTACACCTTC.